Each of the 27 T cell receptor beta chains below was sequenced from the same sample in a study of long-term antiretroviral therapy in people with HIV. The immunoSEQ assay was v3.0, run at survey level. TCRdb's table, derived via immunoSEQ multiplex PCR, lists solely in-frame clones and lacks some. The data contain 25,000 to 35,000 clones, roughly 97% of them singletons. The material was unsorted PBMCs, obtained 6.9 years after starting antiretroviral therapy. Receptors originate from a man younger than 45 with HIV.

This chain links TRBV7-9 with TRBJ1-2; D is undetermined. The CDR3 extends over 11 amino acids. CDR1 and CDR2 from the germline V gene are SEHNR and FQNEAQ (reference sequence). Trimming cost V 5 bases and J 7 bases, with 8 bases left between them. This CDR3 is CASSQDIGYTF. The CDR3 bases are TGTGCCAGCAGCCAGGATATTGGCTACACCTTC.

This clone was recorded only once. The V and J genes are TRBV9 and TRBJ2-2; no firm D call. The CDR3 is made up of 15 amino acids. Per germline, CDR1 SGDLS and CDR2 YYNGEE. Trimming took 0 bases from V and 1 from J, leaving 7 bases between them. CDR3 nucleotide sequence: TGTGCCAGCAGCGTAGTGTCAGGGAACACCGGGGAGCTGTTTTTT. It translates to CASSVVSGNTGELFF.

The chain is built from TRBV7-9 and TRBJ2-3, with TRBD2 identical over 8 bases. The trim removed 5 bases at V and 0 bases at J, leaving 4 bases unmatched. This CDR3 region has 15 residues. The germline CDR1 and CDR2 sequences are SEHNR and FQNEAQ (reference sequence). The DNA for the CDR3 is TGTGCCAGCAGCCTAATAGCGGGGAGCACAGATACGCAGTATTTT. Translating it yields CASSLIAGSTDTQYF.

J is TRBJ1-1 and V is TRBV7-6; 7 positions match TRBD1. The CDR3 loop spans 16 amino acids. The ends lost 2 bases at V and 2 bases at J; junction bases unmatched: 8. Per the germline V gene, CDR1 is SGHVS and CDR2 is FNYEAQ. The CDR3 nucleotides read TGTGCCAGCAGCTTACCTTCTGGGACAGAAAACACTGAAGCTTTCTTT. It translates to CASSLPSGTENTEAFF.

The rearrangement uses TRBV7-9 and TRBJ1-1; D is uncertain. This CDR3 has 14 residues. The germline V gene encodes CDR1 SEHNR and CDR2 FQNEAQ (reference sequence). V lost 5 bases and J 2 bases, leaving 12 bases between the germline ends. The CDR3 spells CASSLIKGNTEAFF. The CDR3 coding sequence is TGTGCCAGCAGCCTAATAAAGGGTAACACTGAAGCTTTCTTT.

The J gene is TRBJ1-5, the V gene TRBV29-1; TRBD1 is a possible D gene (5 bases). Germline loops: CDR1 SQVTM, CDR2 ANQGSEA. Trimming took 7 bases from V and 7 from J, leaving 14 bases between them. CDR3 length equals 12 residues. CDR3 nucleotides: TGCAGCGCAGGGCGTATAGGACAGCCCCAGCATTTT. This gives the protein CSAGRIGQPQHF.

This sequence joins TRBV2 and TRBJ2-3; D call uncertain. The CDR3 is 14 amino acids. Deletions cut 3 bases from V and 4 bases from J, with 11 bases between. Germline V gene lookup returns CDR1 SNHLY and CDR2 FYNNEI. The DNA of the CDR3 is TGTGCCAGCAGTGATCCTGACGAGGCAGATACGCAGTATTTT. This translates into CASSDPDEADTQYF.

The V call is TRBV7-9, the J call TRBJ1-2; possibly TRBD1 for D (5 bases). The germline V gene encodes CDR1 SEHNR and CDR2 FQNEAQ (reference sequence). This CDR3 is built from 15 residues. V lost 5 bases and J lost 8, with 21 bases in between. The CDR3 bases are TGTGCCAGCAGCAACCCTAGTGGGGGGAGAGACGGCTACACCTTC. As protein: CASSNPSGGRDGYTF.

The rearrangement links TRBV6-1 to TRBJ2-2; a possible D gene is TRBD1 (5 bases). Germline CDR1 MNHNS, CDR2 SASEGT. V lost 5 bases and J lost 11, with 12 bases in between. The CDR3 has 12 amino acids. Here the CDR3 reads CASSLQGVELFF. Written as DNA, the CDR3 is TGTGCCAGCAGTCTCCAGGGTGTAGAGCTGTTTTTT.

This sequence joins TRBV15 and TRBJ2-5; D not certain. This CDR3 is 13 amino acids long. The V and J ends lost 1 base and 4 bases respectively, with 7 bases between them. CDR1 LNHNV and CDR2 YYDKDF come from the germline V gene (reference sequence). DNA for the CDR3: TGTGCCACCAGCAGAGGGTCCCGAGAGACCCAGTACTTC. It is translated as CATSRGSRETQYF.

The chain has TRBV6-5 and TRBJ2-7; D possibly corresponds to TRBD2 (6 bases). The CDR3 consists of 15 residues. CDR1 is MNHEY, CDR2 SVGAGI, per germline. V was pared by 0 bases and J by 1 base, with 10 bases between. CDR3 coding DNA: TGTGCCAGCAGTTACTCGGACGGGGGATCCTACGAGCAGTACTTC. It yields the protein CASSYSDGGSYEQYF.

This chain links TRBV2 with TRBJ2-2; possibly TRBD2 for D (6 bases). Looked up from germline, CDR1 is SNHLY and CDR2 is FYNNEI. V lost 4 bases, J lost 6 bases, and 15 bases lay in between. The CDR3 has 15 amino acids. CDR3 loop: CASSGGELSPGELFF. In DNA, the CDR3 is TGTGCCAGCAGTGGGGGGGAACTTTCCCCCGGGGAGCTGTTTTTT.

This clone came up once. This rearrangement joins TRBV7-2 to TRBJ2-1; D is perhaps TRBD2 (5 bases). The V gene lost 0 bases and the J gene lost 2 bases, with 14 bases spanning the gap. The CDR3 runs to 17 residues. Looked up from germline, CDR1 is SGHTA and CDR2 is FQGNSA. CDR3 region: CASSLAEGAAAYNEQFF. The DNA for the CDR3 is TGTGCCAGCAGCTTAGCGGAAGGAGCGGCCGCCTACAATGAGCAGTTCTTC.

The chain's CDR3 is CASSRGDRDQPQHF. Here the CDR3 DNA reads TGTGCCAGCAGTCGCGGGGACAGGGATCAGCCCCAGCATTTT. This chain uses TRBV6-1 with TRBJ1-5, with 9 bases lining up with TRBD1. Germline trimming cut 5 bases from V and 5 bases from J; bases unmatched to any gene: 4. Germline V gene sequence: CDR1 MNHNS, CDR2 SASEGT. This CDR3 contains 14 residues.

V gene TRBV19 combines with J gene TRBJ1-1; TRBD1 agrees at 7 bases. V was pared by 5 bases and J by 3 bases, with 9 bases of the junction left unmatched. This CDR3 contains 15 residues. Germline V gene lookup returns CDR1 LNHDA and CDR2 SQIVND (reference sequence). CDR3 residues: CASSPQGGIDTEAFF. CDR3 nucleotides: TGTGCCAGTAGTCCCCAAGGGGGCATTGACACTGAAGCTTTCTTT.

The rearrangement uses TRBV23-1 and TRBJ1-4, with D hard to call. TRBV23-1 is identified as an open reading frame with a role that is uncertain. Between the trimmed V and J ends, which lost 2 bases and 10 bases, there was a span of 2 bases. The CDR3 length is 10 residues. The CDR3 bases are TGCGCCAGCAGTCAAGGAAAACTGTTTTTT. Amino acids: CASSQGKLFF.

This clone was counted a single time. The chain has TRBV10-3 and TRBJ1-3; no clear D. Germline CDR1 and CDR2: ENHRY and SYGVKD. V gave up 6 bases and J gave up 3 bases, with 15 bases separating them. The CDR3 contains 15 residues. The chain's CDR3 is CAIRESGFYGNTIYF. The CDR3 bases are TGTGCCATCAGGGAAAGCGGATTCTATGGAAACACCATATATTTT.

The chain's CDR3 is CSGGSGSYQETQYF. Here the CDR3 DNA reads TGCAGCGGGGGAAGCGGGTCGTACCAAGAGACCCAGTACTTC. The genes are TRBV29-1 and TRBJ2-5; D is perhaps TRBD2 (6 bases). Germline CDR1 SQVTM, CDR2 ANQGSEA. V was clipped by 7 bases and J by 0 bases, with 15 bases between them. This CDR3 has 14 amino acids. Together with reference TRBV29-1 and TRBJ2-5, the CDR3 gives the full variable domain: SAVISQKPSRDICQRGTSLTIQCQVDSQVTMMFWYRQQPGQSLTLIATANQGSEATYESGFVIDKFPISRPNLTFSTLTVSNMSPEDSSIYLCSGGSGSYQETQYFGPGTRLLVL.

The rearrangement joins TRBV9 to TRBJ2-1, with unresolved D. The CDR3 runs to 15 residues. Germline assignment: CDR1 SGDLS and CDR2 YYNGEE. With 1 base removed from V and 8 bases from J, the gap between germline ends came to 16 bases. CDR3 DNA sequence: TGTGCCAGCAGCGTACTGGGCCGCCTAGGCGATGAGCAGTTCTTC. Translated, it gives CASSVLGRLGDEQFF.

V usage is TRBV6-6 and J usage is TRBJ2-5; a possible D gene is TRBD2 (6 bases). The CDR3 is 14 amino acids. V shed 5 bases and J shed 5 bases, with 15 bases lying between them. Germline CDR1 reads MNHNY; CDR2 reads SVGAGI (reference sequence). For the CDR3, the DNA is TGTGCCAGCAGTCCCCTGGGGGGTGGGGAGACCCAGTACTTC. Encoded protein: CASSPLGGGETQYF.

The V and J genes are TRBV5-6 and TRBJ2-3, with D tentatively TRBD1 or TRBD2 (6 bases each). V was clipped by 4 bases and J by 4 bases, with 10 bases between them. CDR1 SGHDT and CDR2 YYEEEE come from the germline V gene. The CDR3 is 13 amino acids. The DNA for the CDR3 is TGTGCCAGCAGCGAGGGGGAGGCAGATACGCAGTATTTT. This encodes CASSEGEADTQYF.

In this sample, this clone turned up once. The DNA for the CDR3 is TGTGCCACTACGTTCGACAGCGACGAGCAGTACTTC. Translating it yields CATTFDSDEQYF. This chain joins TRBV5-4 and TRBJ2-7; D possibly corresponds to TRBD1 (5 bases). Germline values: CDR1 SGHNT, CDR2 YYREEE (reference sequence). V was cut by 9 bases and J by 5 bases, with 15 bases left in between. This CDR3 contains 12 residues.

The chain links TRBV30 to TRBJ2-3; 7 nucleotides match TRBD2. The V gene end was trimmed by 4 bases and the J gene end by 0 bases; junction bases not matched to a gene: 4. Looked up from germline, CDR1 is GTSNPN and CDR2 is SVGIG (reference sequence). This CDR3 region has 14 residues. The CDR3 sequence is CAWTGSGSTDTQYF. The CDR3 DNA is TGTGCCTGGACCGGTAGCGGGAGCACAGATACGCAGTATTTT.

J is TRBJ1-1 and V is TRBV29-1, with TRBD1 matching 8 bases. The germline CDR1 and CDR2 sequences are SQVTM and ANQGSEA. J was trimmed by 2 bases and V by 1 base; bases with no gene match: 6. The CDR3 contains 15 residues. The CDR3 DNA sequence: TGCAGCGTTGAAGGGTGGACAGGGCTTAACACTGAAGCTTTCTTT. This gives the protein CSVEGWTGLNTEAFF.

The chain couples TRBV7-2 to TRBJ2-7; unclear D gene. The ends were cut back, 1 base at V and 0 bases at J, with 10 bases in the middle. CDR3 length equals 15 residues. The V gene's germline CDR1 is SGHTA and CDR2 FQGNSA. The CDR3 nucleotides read TGTGCCAGCAGCTTAGGGCAGGCCCTCTCCTACGAGCAGTACTTC. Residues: CASSLGQALSYEQYF.

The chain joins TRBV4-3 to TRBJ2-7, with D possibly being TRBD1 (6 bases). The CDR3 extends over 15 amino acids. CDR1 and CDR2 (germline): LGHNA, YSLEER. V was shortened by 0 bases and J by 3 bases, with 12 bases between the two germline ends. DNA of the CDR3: TGCGCCAGCAGCCAAGACAGTAGGACAGACTACGAGCAGTACTTC. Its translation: CASSQDSRTDYEQYF.

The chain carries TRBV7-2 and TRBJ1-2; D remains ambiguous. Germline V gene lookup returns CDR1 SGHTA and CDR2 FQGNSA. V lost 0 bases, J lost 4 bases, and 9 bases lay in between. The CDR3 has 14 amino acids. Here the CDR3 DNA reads TGTGCCAGCAGCTTAGCTGAGGGCGGCTATGGCTACACCTTC. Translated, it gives CASSLAEGGYGYTF.